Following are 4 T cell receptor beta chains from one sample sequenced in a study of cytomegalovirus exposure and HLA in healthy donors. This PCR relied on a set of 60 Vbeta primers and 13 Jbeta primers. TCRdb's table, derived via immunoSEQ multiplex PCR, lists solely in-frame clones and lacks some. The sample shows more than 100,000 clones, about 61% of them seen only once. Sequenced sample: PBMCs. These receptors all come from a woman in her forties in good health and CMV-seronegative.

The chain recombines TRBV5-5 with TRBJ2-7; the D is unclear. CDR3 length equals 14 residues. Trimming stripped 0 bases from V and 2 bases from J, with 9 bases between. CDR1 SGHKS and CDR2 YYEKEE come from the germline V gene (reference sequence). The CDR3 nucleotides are TGTGCCAGCAGCTTGGGGTGGAGTGCCTACGAGCAGTACTTC. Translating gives CASSLGWSAYEQYF.

CDR3 DNA sequence: TGTGCCAGCAGCTTAGGCGGGACAGGGCCGAACACTGAAGCTTTCTTT. It translates to CASSLGGTGPNTEAFF. The chain recombines TRBV11-3 with TRBJ1-1, with 9 nucleotides matching TRBD1. V shed 1 base and J 1 base; nucleotides not matched to a gene: 4. Germline V gene sequence: CDR1 SGHNT, CDR2 YENEEA. This CDR3 contains 16 residues.

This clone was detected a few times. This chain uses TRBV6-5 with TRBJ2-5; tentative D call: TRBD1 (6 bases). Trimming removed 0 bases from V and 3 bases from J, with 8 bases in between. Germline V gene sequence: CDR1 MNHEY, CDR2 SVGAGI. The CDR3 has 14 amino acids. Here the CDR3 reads CASSYSGGKETQYF. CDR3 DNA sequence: TGTGCCAGCAGTTACTCAGGGGGTAAAGAGACCCAGTACTTC.

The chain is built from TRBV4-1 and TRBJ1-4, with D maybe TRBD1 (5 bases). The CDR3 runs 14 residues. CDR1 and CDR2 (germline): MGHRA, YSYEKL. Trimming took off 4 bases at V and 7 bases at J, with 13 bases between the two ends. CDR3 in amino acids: CASSREGGGEKLFF. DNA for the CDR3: TGCGCCAGCAGCCGCGAGGGCGGGGGTGAAAAACTGTTTTTT.